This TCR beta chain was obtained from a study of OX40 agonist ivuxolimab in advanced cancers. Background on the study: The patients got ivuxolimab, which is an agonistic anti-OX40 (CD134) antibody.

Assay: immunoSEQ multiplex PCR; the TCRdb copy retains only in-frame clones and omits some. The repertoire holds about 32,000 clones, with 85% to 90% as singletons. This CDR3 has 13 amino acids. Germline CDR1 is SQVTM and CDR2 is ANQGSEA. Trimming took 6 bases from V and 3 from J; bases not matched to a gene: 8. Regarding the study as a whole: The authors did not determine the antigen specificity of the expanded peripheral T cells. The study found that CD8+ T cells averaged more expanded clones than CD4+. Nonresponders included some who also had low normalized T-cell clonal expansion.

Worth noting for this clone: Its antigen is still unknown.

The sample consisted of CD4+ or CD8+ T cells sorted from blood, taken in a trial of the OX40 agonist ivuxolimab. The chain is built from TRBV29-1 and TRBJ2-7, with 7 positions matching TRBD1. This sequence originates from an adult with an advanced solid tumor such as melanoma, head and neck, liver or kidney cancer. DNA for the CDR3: TGCAGCGTGGCGACAGGGTGGAACTACGAGCAGTACTTC. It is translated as CSVATGWNYEQYF.